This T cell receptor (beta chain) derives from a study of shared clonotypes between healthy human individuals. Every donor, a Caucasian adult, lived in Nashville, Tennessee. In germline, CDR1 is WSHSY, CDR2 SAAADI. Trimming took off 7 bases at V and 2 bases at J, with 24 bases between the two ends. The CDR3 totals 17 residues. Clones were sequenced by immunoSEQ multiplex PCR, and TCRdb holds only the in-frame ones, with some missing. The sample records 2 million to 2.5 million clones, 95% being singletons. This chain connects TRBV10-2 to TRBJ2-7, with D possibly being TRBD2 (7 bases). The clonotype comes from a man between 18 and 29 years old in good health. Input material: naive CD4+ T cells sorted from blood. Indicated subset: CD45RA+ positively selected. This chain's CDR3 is CASTPDLTGRGTYEQYF. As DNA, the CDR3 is TGCGCCAGCACTCCGGACTTAACTGGGAGGGGGACCTACGAGCAGTACTTC.